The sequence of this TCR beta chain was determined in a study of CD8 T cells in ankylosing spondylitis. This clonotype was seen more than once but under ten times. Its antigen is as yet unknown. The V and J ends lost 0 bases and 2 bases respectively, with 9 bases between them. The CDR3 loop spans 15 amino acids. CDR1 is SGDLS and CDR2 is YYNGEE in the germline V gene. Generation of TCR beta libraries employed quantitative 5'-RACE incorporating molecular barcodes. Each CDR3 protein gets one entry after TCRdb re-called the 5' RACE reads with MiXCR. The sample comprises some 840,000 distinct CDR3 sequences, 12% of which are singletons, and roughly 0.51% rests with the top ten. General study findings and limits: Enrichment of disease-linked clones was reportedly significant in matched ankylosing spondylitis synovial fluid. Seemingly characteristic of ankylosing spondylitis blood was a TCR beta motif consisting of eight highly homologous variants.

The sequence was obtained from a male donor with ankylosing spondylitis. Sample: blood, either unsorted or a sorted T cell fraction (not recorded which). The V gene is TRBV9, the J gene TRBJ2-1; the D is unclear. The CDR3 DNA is TGTGCCAGCAGCGTAGCCGGGTTCCCCTACAATGAGCAGTTCTTC. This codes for CASSVAGFPYNEQFF.